This T cell receptor (beta chain) was sequenced during a study of cytomegalovirus exposure and HLA in healthy donors. Whole-study context: An earlier analysis found some 120 million unique TCR beta sequences from 150 million to 200 million T cells. Study-level points and caveats: Rare TCR sequences dominated, though some public TCRs recurred in many donors. Researchers reported in a later analysis that common viral pathogens appeared linked to several top clusters.

With 60 Vbeta and 13 Jbeta primers, the PCR was carried out. Under the authors' procedure: Per a later analysis, the number of unique TCR beta chains was approximately 80 million, of which some 10 million were shared. Method: immunoSEQ multiplex PCR; TCRdb's copy keeps in-frame clones and lacks some. V and J calls and clone size are copied from that table; D and trimming were computed from the DNA. The sample has about 200,000 clones; roughly 74% are singletons. As regards this clone: As yet, its antigen is unknown.

This CDR3 is 14 amino acids long. The germline CDR1 and CDR2 sequences are SGDLS and YYNGEE. V gave up 1 base and J gave up 2 bases, with 9 bases separating them. This receptor was taken from a woman in her thirties in good health and CMV-seropositive. The rearrangement joins TRBV9 to TRBJ2-5; the D is unclear. The sequenced material came from PBMCs. The DNA for the CDR3 is TGTGCCAGCAGCGTATCCGCGGTACAAGAGACCCAGTACTTC. Its translation: CASSVSAVQETQYF.